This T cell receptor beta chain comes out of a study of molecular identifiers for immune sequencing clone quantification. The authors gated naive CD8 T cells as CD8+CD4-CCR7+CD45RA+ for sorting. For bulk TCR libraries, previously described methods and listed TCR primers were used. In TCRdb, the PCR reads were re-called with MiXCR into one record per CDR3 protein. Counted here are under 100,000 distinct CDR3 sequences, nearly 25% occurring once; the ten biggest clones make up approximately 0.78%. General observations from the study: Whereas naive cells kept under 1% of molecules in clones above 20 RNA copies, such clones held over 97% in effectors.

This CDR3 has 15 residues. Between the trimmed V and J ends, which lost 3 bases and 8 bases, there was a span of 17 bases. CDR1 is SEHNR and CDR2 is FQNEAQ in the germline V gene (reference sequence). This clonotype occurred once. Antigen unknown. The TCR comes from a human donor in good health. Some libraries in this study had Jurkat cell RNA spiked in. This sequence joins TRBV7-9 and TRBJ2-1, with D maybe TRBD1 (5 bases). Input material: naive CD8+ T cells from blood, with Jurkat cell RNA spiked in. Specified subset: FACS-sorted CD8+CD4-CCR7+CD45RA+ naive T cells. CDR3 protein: CASSLGPINRDEQFF. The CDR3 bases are TGTGCCAGCAGCTTGGGGCCAATTAACCGGGATGAGCAGTTCTTC.